These 28 T cell receptor beta chains came from one sample sequenced in a study of breast tumors, draining lymph nodes, adjacent tissues. MiXCR, applied by TCRdb to the multiplex PCR reads, yields one record per CDR3 protein. The sample carries nearly 110,000 distinct CDR3 sequences, 30% recorded once. Samples came from axillary lymph nodes draining the breast cancer. The sequencing sample was made of axillary lymph node tissue. The origin of the receptors is a female donor with breast cancer. Some clones in this sample may be carry-over from other donors' samples.

There are many counts of this clonotype. The CDR3 here is CASSSGTYRSEQYF. In DNA, the CDR3 is TGTGCCAGCAGCTCCGGGACTTACCGCTCTGAGCAGTACTTC. The chain has TRBV7-2 and TRBJ2-7; D possibly corresponds to TRBD2 (6 bases). Trimming cost V 4 bases and J 7 bases, with 17 bases left between them. Per germline, CDR1 SGHTA and CDR2 FQGNSA. This CDR3 contains 14 residues.

The chain combines TRBV6-1 with TRBJ1-1, with no clear D. V lost 9 bases to trimming and J lost 1 base, with 9 bases between them. Germline loops: CDR1 MNHNS, CDR2 SASEGT. The length of the CDR3 is 12 residues. The CDR3 DNA reads as TGTGCCAGTCTCCGGGCGAACACTGAAGCTTTCTTT. It specifies CASLRANTEAFF.

Of note for this clonotype: A much bigger clone sits one base away, suggesting this may be a read error. The V and J genes are TRBV6-2 or TRBV6-3 and TRBJ2-5; TRBD1 aligns across 11 bases. V dropped 5 bases and J dropped 5; count of bases not matched to a gene: 7. The CDR3 runs to 15 residues. Germline V CDR1 and CDR2: MNHEY, SVGEGT. DNA for the CDR3: TGTGCCAGCAGTCACAGTGGGGACAGGGGGGAGACCCAGTACTTC. Its protein product is CASSHSGDRGETQYF.

Comment on this clonotype: A much bigger clone sits one base away, suggesting this may be a read error. The chain joins TRBV12-3 or TRBV12-4 to TRBJ2-2; D is possibly TRBD1 (6 bases). V lost 11 bases and J 5 bases, leaving 24 bases between the germline ends. CDR3 size: 16 residues. The CDR3 DNA sequence: TGTGCCGGCAAACCCTCCGGGACACCTGTTACCGGGGAGCTGTTTTTT. As protein: CAGKPSGTPVTGELFF.

In this sample, this clonotype turned up many times. This rearrangement joins TRBV10-3 to TRBJ2-1; no clear D. CDR1 and CDR2 (germline): ENHRY, SYGVKD. V lost 3 bases and J lost 10, with 13 bases in between. The CDR3 totals 13 residues. CDR3 residues: CAISDREMGEQFF. The CDR3 DNA sequence: TGTGCCATCAGTGATAGGGAAATGGGGGAGCAGTTCTTC.

This clonotype was seen repeatedly, ten times or more. The chain recombines TRBV7-3 with TRBJ2-1; D gene ambiguous. The CDR3 has 14 residues. V was pared by 4 bases and J by 8 bases, with 15 bases between. Germline CDR1 SGHTA, CDR2 FQGTGA. In DNA, the CDR3 is TGTGCCAGCAGCTCCCCGACATTAAGTGATGAGCAGTTCTTC. This codes for CASSSPTLSDEQFF.

Here the CDR3 DNA reads TGCGCCAGCAGCAGGGACAGGGGGCCAGATACGCAGTATTTT. It encodes CASSRDRGPDTQYF. V and J are TRBV5-1 and TRBJ2-3, with TRBD1 identical over 12 bases. There are 14 residues in the CDR3. Germline V gives CDR1 SGHRS, CDR2 YFSETQ. V gave up 4 bases and J gave up 4 bases; unmatched junction bases: 1.

This clonotype was observed many times. This chain links TRBV15 with TRBJ2-3, with 9 positions matching TRBD1. This CDR3 contains 18 residues. CDR1 is LNHNV and CDR2 is YYDKDF in the germline V gene (reference sequence). V shed 0 bases and J 4 bases; nucleotides not matched to a gene: 11. The DNA of the CDR3 is TGTGCCACCAGCAGAGATCCGCGAACAGGGGGCCTGGCAGATACGCAGTATTTT. Protein sequence: CATSRDPRTGGLADTQYF. Full variable domain (remainder filled in from reference TRBV15 and TRBJ2-3): DAMVIQNPRYQVTQFGKPVTLSCSQTLNHNVMYWYQQKSSQAPKLLFHYYDKDFNNEADTPDNFQSRRPNTSFCFLDIRSPGLGDTAMYLCATSRDPRTGGLADTQYFGPGTRLTVL.

In the case of this clonotype: An end of the junction differs from the germline gene, which may be a read error. The rearrangement uses TRBV10-3 and TRBJ2-3; TRBD2 agrees at 7 bases. The CDR3 sequence is 13 residues long. Germline V gene data show CDR1 as ENHRY and CDR2 as SYGVKD. The CDR3 sequence: CAIRLASTDAQCF. The CDR3 bases are TGTGCCATCAGACTAGCGAGCACAGATGCGCAGTGTTTT.

This clonotype was detected ten times or more. The rearrangement uses TRBV28 and TRBJ2-7; a possible D gene is TRBD2 (5 bases). Germline values: CDR1 MDHEN, CDR2 SYDVKM. The CDR3 has 18 residues. V dropped 2 bases and J dropped 0 bases, with 20 bases sitting between them. The CDR3 nucleotides are TGTGCCAGCAGTTTAAGTTCCTACCTAACAGCGGCCTCCTACGAGCAGTACTTC. Its translation is CASSLSSYLTAASYEQYF.

This clonotype turned up a few times. A much more abundant neighbour one base away suggests this may be a read error. V and J are TRBV6-5 and TRBJ2-3, with 10 bases aligning to TRBD2. Germline V CDR1 and CDR2: MNHEY, SVGAGI. V was pared by 6 bases and J by 0 bases, with 3 bases of the junction left unmatched. CDR3 length: 15 amino acids. The DNA for the CDR3 is TGTGCCAGCAGGCTTAGCGGGAGGAGCACAGATACGCAGTATTTT. Its translation: CASRLSGRSTDTQYF.

This clonotype was detected ten times or more. An end of the junction does not agree with germline; a read error may underlie this. The chain links TRBV7-7 to TRBJ2-1; 13 positions match TRBD2. This CDR3 region has 16 residues. Germline values: CDR1 SSHAT, CDR2 FNYEAQ (reference sequence). CDR3 sequence (DNA): TGTGCTAGCAGCAAGACTAGCGGGGGGTCTTACAATGAGCAGTTCTTC. Translated, it gives CASSKTSGGSYNEQFF.

This clonotype was seen at least ten times. This chain uses TRBV19 with TRBJ1-5, with D possibly TRBD1 on 5 matching bases. This CDR3 region has 14 residues. In germline, CDR1 is LNHDA, CDR2 SQIVND (reference sequence). V was shortened by 9 bases and J by 2 bases, with 14 bases between the two germline ends. The CDR3 sequence: CASERVGGNQPQHF. The CDR3 DNA is TGTGCCAGCGAGAGGGTGGGGGGCAATCAGCCCCAGCATTTT.

The V call is TRBV5-1, the J call TRBJ2-5, with 7 bases that match TRBD2. The CDR3 has 20 amino acids. V lost 2 bases, J lost 9 bases, and 28 bases stayed unmatched. In germline, CDR1 is SGHRS, CDR2 YFSETQ. The DNA for the CDR3 is TGCGCCAGCAGCTTCACCCCTACCGACAGCGGGGCCTCGCGCGGTGGGGCCCAGTACTTC. Translated: CASSFTPTDSGASRGGAQYF.

A word on this clonotype: Sequence at one end of the junction differs from germline and may be a read error. CDR3 sequence reads: CGAALSTDTQYF. In nucleotides, the CDR3 is TGCGGTGCTGCCCTTAGCACAGATACGCAGTATTTT. The chain combines TRBV20-1 with TRBJ2-3; no clear D. CDR1 DFQATT and CDR2 SNEGSKA come from the germline V gene (reference sequence). This CDR3 has 12 amino acids.

This clonotype has at least ten counts. A read error may explain this, as a much larger clone is one base away. No conserved phenylalanine or tryptophan ends this CDR3, so it is likely a read error. The chain couples TRBV7-2 to TRBJ2-5; a possible D gene is TRBD1 (6 bases). Trimming took 1 base from V and 3 from J, leaving 9 bases between them. CDR3 length: 14 residues. CDR1 is SGHTA and CDR2 is FQGNSA in the germline V gene. CDR3 protein: CASSLVAGEETQYL. The CDR3 coding sequence is TGTGCCAGCAGCTTAGTGGCAGGGGAAGAGACCCAGTACCTC.

This clonotype occurred many times. This sequence joins TRBV6-2 or TRBV6-3 and TRBJ2-3; TRBD1 is a possible D gene (6 bases). CDR1 is MNHEY, CDR2 SVGEGT, per germline. With 6 bases removed from V and 6 bases from J, the gap between germline ends came to 10 bases. The CDR3 is 12 amino acids. The CDR3 reads CASSTGLDTQYF. CDR3 in DNA: TGTGCCAGCAGCACAGGGTTGGATACGCAGTATTTT.

This clonotype was seen repeatedly, ten times or more. This CDR3 reads CASSLVGPSTDTQYF. For the CDR3, the DNA is TGTGCCAGCAGCTTAGTGGGACCTAGCACAGATACGCAGTATTTT. The rearrangement links TRBV7-3 to TRBJ2-3; D is tentatively TRBD1 or TRBD2 (5 bases each). Germline CDR1 SGHTA, CDR2 FQGTGA. V lost 2 bases, J lost 0 bases, and 9 bases lay in between. The CDR3 contains 15 residues. Combining the CDR3 with reference TRBV7-3 and TRBJ2-3 gives the whole variable domain GAGVSQTPSNKVTEKGKYVELRCDPISGHTALYWYRQSLGQGPEFLIYFQGTGAADDSGLPNDRFFAVRPEGSVSTLKIQRTERGDSAVYLCASSLVGPSTDTQYFGPGTRLTVL.

This clonotype came up many times. The V call is TRBV6-5, the J call TRBJ2-7, with D possibly called TRBD1 or TRBD2 (7 bases each). V lost 11 bases and J lost 0, with 17 bases in between. Germline V gene lookup returns CDR1 MNHEY and CDR2 SVGAGI. This CDR3 region has 14 residues. CDR3 sequence reads: CAAKQGGASYEQYF. For the CDR3, the DNA is TGTGCCGCCAAGCAGGGGGGGGCCTCCTACGAGCAGTACTTC.

This clonotype came up once. This likely comes from a read error, as the CDR3 has no conserved phenylalanine or tryptophan at its end. The limits of the CDR3 on the DNA are not certain, so only TCRdb's listed CDR3 is given. The chain couples TRBV5-1 to TRBJ2-7. The CDR3 is 8 residues long, counting both termini. The germline gives CDR1 SGHRS, CDR2 YFSETQ. This CDR3 is CASSLGVT.

Comment on this clonotype: A read error may account for a junction end that differs from germline. This chain connects TRBV7-8 to TRBJ1-3; 7 bases are shared with TRBD1. Per germline, CDR1 SGHVS and CDR2 FQNEAQ. This CDR3 comprises 15 residues. DNA of the CDR3: TGCGCCAGCAGCACCCGGGACAGAGTGGGAAACGCCATATATTTT. Amino acids: CASSTRDRVGNAIYF.

This clonotype was seen at least ten times. The rearrangement uses TRBV7-3 and TRBJ2-1, with D tentatively TRBD2 (6 bases). V was trimmed by 2 bases and J by 3 bases, leaving 8 bases between them. The CDR3 runs 14 residues. Germline assignment: CDR1 SGHTA and CDR2 FQGTGA. CDR3 protein: CASSLWGDYNEQFF. The CDR3 coding sequence is TGTGCCAGCAGCTTATGGGGGGACTACAATGAGCAGTTCTTC.

Many counts were recorded for this clonotype. The genes are TRBV15 and TRBJ2-1, with 7 bases that match TRBD2. The CDR3 covers 17 residues. Germline lookup yields CDR1 LNHNV and CDR2 YYDKDF (reference sequence). With V trimmed by 5 bases and J by 5 bases, 15 bases remained unmatched. CDR3 protein: CATSPHITSEENNEQFF. CDR3 in DNA: TGTGCCACCAGCCCCCATATTACTAGCGAGGAGAACAATGAGCAGTTCTTC.

About this clonotype: Its ends do not fully match the called genes, so a read error is possible. The genes are TRBV20-1 and TRBJ2-3, with 11 bases identical to TRBD2. The length of the CDR3 is 13 residues. Germline V lookup: CDR1 DFQATT, CDR2 SNEGSKA (reference sequence). The CDR3: CSAPSGRQDTQYF. The CDR3 DNA reads TGCAGTGCACCTAGCGGGAGGCAAGATACGCAGTACTTT.

This clonotype was counted at least ten times. The junction does not match germline at one end; this may be a read error. The gene calls are TRBV14 and TRBJ2-7; D not certain. Germline CDR1 is SGHDN and CDR2 is FVKESK. The CDR3 extends over 15 amino acids. The CDR3 DNA reads TGTGCCAGCAGCCAGTATAGGGCCCGTGGGTACGAGCCGTACTTC. Translation gives CASSQYRARGYEPYF.

V is TRBV12-5 and J is TRBJ2-7; D remains ambiguous. V shed 4 bases and J shed 3 bases, with 10 bases lying between them. Germline CDR1 and CDR2: LGHNT and FRNRAP. The CDR3 has 13 residues. CDR3 DNA: TGTGCTAGTGGTTGGAAGGCGGACTACGAGCAGTACTTC. The encoded protein is CASGWKADYEQYF.

This clonotype was recorded many times. The chain joins TRBV20-1 to TRBJ1-4; D call uncertain. The V gene lost 1 base and the J gene lost 7 bases, with 10 bases spanning the gap. CDR1 and CDR2 from the germline V gene are DFQATT and SNEGSKA (reference sequence). The CDR3 has 13 amino acids. CDR3: CSARGPLGEKLFF. The CDR3 DNA reads TGCAGTGCTAGAGGCCCTCTAGGTGAAAAACTGTTTTTT.

This clonotype was detected ten times or more. This chain uses TRBV30 with TRBJ1-3; TRBD1 aligns across 7 bases. This CDR3 spans 15 amino acids. Trimming cost V 1 base and J 4 bases; bases outside gene matches: 7. Germline CDR1 reads GTSNPN; CDR2 reads SVGIG (reference sequence). The CDR3 bases are TGTGCCTGGAGTGCGAACACAGGGGCGGGAAACACCATATATTTT. The encoded protein is CAWSANTGAGNTIYF.